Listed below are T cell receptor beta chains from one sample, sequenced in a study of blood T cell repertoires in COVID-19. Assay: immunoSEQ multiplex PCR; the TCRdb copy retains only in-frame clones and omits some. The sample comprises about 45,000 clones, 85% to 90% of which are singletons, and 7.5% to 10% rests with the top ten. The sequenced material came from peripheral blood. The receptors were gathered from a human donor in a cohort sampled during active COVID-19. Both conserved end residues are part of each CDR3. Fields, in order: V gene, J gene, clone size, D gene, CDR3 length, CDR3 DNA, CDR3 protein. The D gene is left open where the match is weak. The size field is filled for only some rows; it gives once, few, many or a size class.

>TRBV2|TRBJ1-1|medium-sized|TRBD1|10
TGTGCCAGCGAACAGACAGGGGCTTTCTTT
CASEQTGAFF
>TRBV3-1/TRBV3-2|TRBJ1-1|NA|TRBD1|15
TGTGCCAGCAGCCAACAAGACAGGGCCTACACTGAAGCTTTCTTT
CASSQQDRAYTEAFF
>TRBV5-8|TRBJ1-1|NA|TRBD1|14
TGTGCCAGCAGTTTCAGGGGGCAGGTCACTGAAGCTTTCTTT
CASSFRGQVTEAFF
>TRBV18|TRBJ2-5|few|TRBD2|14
TGTGCCAGCTCACCGGAGACTAGCGGAGAGACCCAGTACTTC
CASSPETSGETQYF
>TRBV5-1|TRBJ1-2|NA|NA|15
TGCGCCAGCAGCTTGGAAGGGGGAATCGGCTATGGCTACACCTTC
CASSLEGGIGYGYTF
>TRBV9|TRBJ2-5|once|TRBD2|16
TGTGCCAGCAGCGTTAGCGGGGGCACCTACCAAGAGACCCAGTACTTC
CASSVSGGTYQETQYF
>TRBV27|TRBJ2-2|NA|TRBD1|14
TGTGCCAGCAGTTACGACAGGGACACCGGGGAGCTGTTTTTT
CASSYDRDTGELFF
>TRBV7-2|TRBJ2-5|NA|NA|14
TGTGCCAGCAGCGACGGGACACTTAAAGAGACCCAGTACTTC
CASSDGTLKETQYF
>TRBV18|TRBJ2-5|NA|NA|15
TGTGCCAGCTCACCCAGGTTTCCGCTACAAGAGACCCAGTACTTC
CASSPRFPLQETQYF
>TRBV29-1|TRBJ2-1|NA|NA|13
TGCAGCGTTCAGCTGTCAGGGGATAATGAGCAGTTCTTC
CSVQLSGDNEQFF
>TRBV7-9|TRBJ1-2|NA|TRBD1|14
TGTGCCAGCAGCTCCCTGGGACAGGACTATGGCTACACCTTC
CASSSLGQDYGYTF
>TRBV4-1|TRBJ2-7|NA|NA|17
TGCGCCAGCAGCCAAGAGTGGGCATGGGGGCTCCCCCACGAGCAGTACTTC
CASSQEWAWGLPHEQYF
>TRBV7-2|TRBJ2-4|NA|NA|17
TGTGCCAGCAGCCTCCAACGGACTTTCCTAGCCAAAAACATTCAGTACTTC
CASSLQRTFLAKNIQYF
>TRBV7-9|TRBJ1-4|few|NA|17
TGTGCCAGCAGCCCAAAACTCCGGCAGGGGTTTAATGAAAAACTGTTTTTT
CASSPKLRQGFNEKLFF
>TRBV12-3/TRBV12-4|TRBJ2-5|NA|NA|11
TGTGCCAGTACAAAAAGGGGGACCCAGTACTTC
CASTKRGTQYF